This T cell receptor beta chain appears in the sequencing data of a study of blood T cell repertoires in COVID-19 (dated by TCRdb to 2020 to 2022). Notes on the research overall: The collaborator samples originated in the United States, Italy and Spain and spanned the acute and convalescent phases of COVID-19. The material from the prospective study consisted of cDNA or gDNA derived from T cells, B-cell-depleted T cells, or PBMCs. Subjects who had been exposed to COVID-19, were actively infected with it, or had recovered from it provided the deeply sampled blood TCRbeta repertoires that made up the dataset. The repertoires were released in a freely available public database meant as a resource for research on the immune response to SARS-CoV-2. Samples came from the ongoing ImmuneRACE study (first 160 participants) plus 1,254 subjects from 6 global collaborators. The sample metadata nearly always contained a de-identified subject ID, COVID-19 status, age in years and sex. Where HLA class I and class II types were available, the types were taken from metadata supplied by the sample provider, not from assay-based typing. Paper-wide results and their limitations: The amount of clinical and demographic metadata varied by source and participant and was provided uncurated.

In this sample, this clone turned up once. Its antigen is unknown. No base qualities exist here, and no much larger clone lies one base off it. TCRbeta CDR3 regions were amplified from genomic DNA using the immunoSEQ Assay, a bias-controlled multiplex PCR. In the original analysis: The number of nucleated cells in each sample was estimated from the amplification of reference gene primers within the assay. To quantify the absolute abundance of each unique TCRbeta CDR3 rearrangement, sequence reads were collapsed and filtered. For each sample, productive Simpson clonality was calculated as the square root of Simpson's diversity index over productive rearrangements. TCRdb mirrors the immuneACCESS table, restricted to in-frame sequences. Some clones are absent from its copies; in checked studies, under half trace to an unresolved V gene, and the reason for the others is unknown. V and J calls and clone size are those listed in that table; D and trimming were worked out from the DNA. This sample has roughly 340,000 clones in its table, and under 95% of those were observed once. The ten most abundant clones make up less than 3.5% of the sample.

Including the terminal cysteine and phenylalanine, the CDR3 comprises 20 residues. Solely the CDR3 DNA is kept, with 60 bases framed from the first base. The germline V gene (reference sequence) gives CDR1 as LNHNV and CDR2 as YYDKDF. Trimmed from V: 1 base; trimmed from J: 4 bases; junction bases lacking a gene match: 19. Another Seattle source contributed samples from volunteer blood donors who had recovered from COVID-19. Collaborating institutions collected whole blood in K2EDTA tubes following their own protocols. For TCRbeta analysis, collaborator samples were shipped as frozen whole blood, as isolated PBMCs, or as DNA extracted from either sample type.

Source material: peripheral blood. The sequence came from a woman between 18 and 30 years old who had recovered from COVID-19. Rearrangement joined TRBV15 to TRBJ2-1; 7 bases in the middle match TRBD2. The DNA sequence follows: TGTGCCACCAGCAGAGGTGGGGATTGGGGGACGGGAGGTCATTACAATGAGCAGTTCTTC. The resulting protein is CATSRGGDWGTGGHYNEQFF.